This is a list of T cell receptor beta chains from one sample in a study of blood T cell repertoires in COVID-19. The assay was immunoSEQ multiplex PCR, and TCRdb's table has in-frame clones only and misses some. The sample lists about 90,000 clones, around 88% occurring once. The sample taken for sequencing was peripheral blood. These receptors all come from a man older than 75 with active or convalescent COVID-19. Both conserved end residues are part of each CDR3.

v_call: TRBV2; j_call: TRBJ1-5; cdr3_aa: CASSAMTGERQPQHF
v_call: TRBV6-2/TRBV6-3; j_call: TRBJ2-3; cdr3_aa: CASSYRPAGGADTQYF
v_call: TRBV18; j_call: TRBJ1-2; cdr3_aa: CASSPTGGGGYTF
v_call: TRBV28; j_call: TRBJ1-2; cdr3_aa: CASSPGLGGYTF
v_call: TRBV6-1; j_call: TRBJ2-2; cdr3_aa: CASSENPGGRAGRTGELFF
v_call: TRBV3-1/TRBV3-2; j_call: TRBJ2-3; cdr3_aa: CASSQRLAGYSWSADTQYF
v_call: TRBV27; j_call: TRBJ1-6; cdr3_aa: CASSWGQGNNSPLHF
v_call: TRBV23-1; j_call: TRBJ1-5; cdr3_aa: CASSQSGVRDSNQPQHF
v_call: TRBV10-3; j_call: TRBJ1-5; cdr3_aa: CAISEAEGAYQPQHF
v_call: TRBV19; j_call: TRBJ2-1; cdr3_aa: CASSIGIGQGVHNEQFF
v_call: TRBV11-1; j_call: TRBJ1-2; cdr3_aa: CASSRDRAVGYTF
v_call: TRBV7-6; j_call: TRBJ1-3; cdr3_aa: CASSARTGSGNTIYF
v_call: TRBV28; j_call: TRBJ2-4; cdr3_aa: CASSPFVWGQGYF
v_call: TRBV28; j_call: TRBJ2-1; cdr3_aa: CASSSGASGSDEQFF
v_call: TRBV6-4; j_call: TRBJ1-6; cdr3_aa: CASSAGTGNSPLHF
v_call: TRBV5-6; j_call: TRBJ2-2; cdr3_aa: CASSLKAGANTGELFF
v_call: TRBV7-2; j_call: TRBJ1-4; cdr3_aa: CASSLQGAGEKLFF
v_call: TRBV12-1; j_call: TRBJ2-1; cdr3_aa: CASSFGRKDLGLAGGRGNEQFF
v_call: TRBV7-8; j_call: TRBJ1-6; cdr3_aa: CASSFVQGSSYNSPLHF
v_call: TRBV27; j_call: TRBJ2-7; cdr3_aa: CASSLYRASYEQYF
v_call: TRBV3-1/TRBV3-2; j_call: TRBJ1-1; cdr3_aa: CASSPRTGIGEAFF
v_call: TRBV10-3; j_call: TRBJ2-5; cdr3_aa: CAISESIGETQYF
v_call: TRBV7-9; j_call: TRBJ2-6; cdr3_aa: CASSLVRVSGANVLTF
v_call: TRBV5-1; j_call: TRBJ1-1; cdr3_aa: CASSEGVTEAFF
v_call: TRBV5-4; j_call: TRBJ2-3; cdr3_aa: CASSLSSPGRGTDTQYF
v_call: TRBV7-2; j_call: TRBJ2-7; cdr3_aa: CASRSGTVNYEQYF
v_call: TRBV5-4; j_call: TRBJ1-1; cdr3_aa: CASTSGKAGQTQSKTEAFF
v_call: TRBV10-3; j_call: TRBJ2-5; cdr3_aa: CAISERSGSVETQYF
v_call: TRBV11-2; j_call: TRBJ1-1; cdr3_aa: CASSPETRNTEAFF
v_call: TRBV7-8; j_call: TRBJ2-7; cdr3_aa: CASSRDSPHEQYF
v_call: TRBV29-1; j_call: TRBJ2-3; cdr3_aa: CSVFPGTGRTDTQYF
v_call: TRBV7-9; j_call: TRBJ2-7; cdr3_aa: CASSPQGARNEQYF
v_call: TRBV10-3; j_call: TRBJ2-7; cdr3_aa: CAISESLTTTYEQYF
v_call: TRBV5-1; j_call: TRBJ2-3; cdr3_aa: CASSTAGHNTDTQYF
v_call: TRBV4-2; j_call: TRBJ1-5; cdr3_aa: CASSRQANQPQHF
v_call: TRBV29-1; j_call: TRBJ1-1; cdr3_aa: CSVSGNLNTEAFF
v_call: TRBV18; j_call: TRBJ1-2; cdr3_aa: CASSPEAHGSYGYTF
v_call: TRBV24-1; j_call: TRBJ2-1; cdr3_aa: CATSDFTRGITYNEQFF
v_call: TRBV5-1; j_call: TRBJ2-5; cdr3_aa: CASSLEPGGPGQETQYF
v_call: TRBV13; j_call: TRBJ1-1; cdr3_aa: CASSSVNTEAFF
v_call: TRBV5-5; j_call: TRBJ1-5; cdr3_aa: CASSLGQGFQPQHF
v_call: TRBV27; j_call: TRBJ1-6; cdr3_aa: CASSLAPSSYNSPLHF
v_call: TRBV28; j_call: TRBJ2-1; cdr3_aa: CASSRLSYNEQFF
v_call: TRBV7-9; j_call: TRBJ2-2; cdr3_aa: CASSGQGGTGELFF
v_call: TRBV7-2; j_call: TRBJ2-5; cdr3_aa: CASSRPGGSETQYF
v_call: TRBV2; j_call: TRBJ1-1; cdr3_aa: CASDEGSRGHTEAFF
v_call: TRBV27; j_call: TRBJ2-7; cdr3_aa: CASSLSGSEYYEQYF
v_call: TRBV2; j_call: TRBJ1-5; cdr3_aa: CASRGQGSQPQHF
v_call: TRBV25-1; j_call: TRBJ1-1; cdr3_aa: CASTLRGNTEAFF
v_call: TRBV28; j_call: TRBJ1-1; cdr3_aa: CASSLRGLPKAEAFF
v_call: TRBV19; j_call: TRBJ2-1; cdr3_aa: CASSPRTSGSWGNEQFF
v_call: TRBV3-1/TRBV3-2; j_call: TRBJ2-5; cdr3_aa: CASSQDPRLAGVFVETQYF
v_call: TRBV5-1; j_call: TRBJ2-1; cdr3_aa: CASIPGQGAISEQFF
v_call: TRBV18; j_call: TRBJ1-5; cdr3_aa: CASSPAIGQTGKSNQPQHF
v_call: TRBV9; j_call: TRBJ2-3; cdr3_aa: CASSVVGTGADTQYF
v_call: TRBV6-5; j_call: TRBJ2-2; cdr3_aa: CASSPDRGPGELFF
v_call: TRBV5-6; j_call: TRBJ1-2; cdr3_aa: CASSFSKGIPGKYGYTF
v_call: TRBV28; j_call: TRBJ1-2; cdr3_aa: CASSFGQGGGYTF
v_call: TRBV9; j_call: TRBJ1-3; cdr3_aa: CASSVEFRGSGNTIYF
v_call: TRBV18; j_call: TRBJ1-6; cdr3_aa: CASSPPSQGASPLHF